A selection of T cell receptor beta chains follows, all from one sample in a study of T cell repertoires in cytomegalovirus infection. TCRdb reprocessed the reads via MiXCR and lists one record per CDR3 protein. The table shows about 400,000 distinct CDR3 sequences, with around a sixth occurring only once. The source material was PBMCs. The origin of the receptors is a human donor in good health (CMV status not recorded). Some clones in this sample may be carry-over from other donors' samples. Each CDR3 is given without its conserved first and last residue.

TRBJ1-6,TRBV7-8,ASSQTRYSYNSPLH
TRBJ1-6,TRBV5-1,ASSEGGSPLH
TRBJ2-1,TRBV19,ASSGGQYNEQF
TRBJ1-1,TRBV29-1,SAGLGGEALEAF
TRBJ2-5,TRBV2,ASSEAHGGTQY
TRBJ2-3,TRBV2,ASSEARSTDTQY
TRBJ1-1,TRBV7-9,ASSSLGFEAF
TRBJ1-2,TRBV30,AWSALPGRGIYGYT
TRBJ1-1,TRBV12-3/TRBV12-4,ASIEGWGTEAF
TRBJ2-5,TRBV7-6,ASSSRPETQY
TRBJ2-2,TRBV7-7,ASSLTGGRKNTGELF
TRBJ1-6,TRBV28,ASSLAGDLAISNSPLH
TRBJ2-1,TRBV2,ASSVVQGSVEQF
TRBJ1-4,TRBV5-1,ASSQGSNEKLF
TRBJ2-7,TRBV7-2,ASSLVGSSYEQY
TRBJ2-3,TRBV10-2,ASARTQTDTQY
TRBJ2-3,TRBV7-9,ASSSSGWTDTQY
TRBJ1-1,TRBV30,AWSRDLNTEAF
TRBJ2-1,TRBV6-2/TRBV6-3,ASSPPQNEQF
TRBJ2-1,TRBV7-8,ASSYLAADEQF
TRBJ2-1,TRBV19,ASSILQTGYNEQF
TRBJ1-5,TRBV20-1,SATDRRRFNQPQH
TRBJ1-2,TRBV7-2,ASSSGGQGSHYGYT
TRBJ2-5,TRBV6-6,ATSYGGQETQY
TRBJ2-7,TRBV12-3/TRBV12-4,ASSQKMLGAHEQY
TRBJ2-1,TRBV27,ASSSSLGQGELNEQF
TRBJ2-1,TRBV5-4,ASSLLVGSEQF
TRBJ1-1,TRBV6-1,ASTPSKYRGTEAF
TRBJ2-1,TRBV7-9,ASSHDPVTNEQF
TRBJ1-4,TRBV28,ASRVTGELF